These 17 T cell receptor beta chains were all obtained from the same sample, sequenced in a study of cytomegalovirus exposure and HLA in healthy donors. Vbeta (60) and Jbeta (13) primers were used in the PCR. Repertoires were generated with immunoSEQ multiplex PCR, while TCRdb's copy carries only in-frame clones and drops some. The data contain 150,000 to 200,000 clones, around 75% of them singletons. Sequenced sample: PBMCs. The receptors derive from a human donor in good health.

This CDR3 reads CASSMFGESYNSPLHF. The CDR3 region has the DNA TGTGCCAGTAGTATGTTTGGGGAGTCCTATAATTCACCCCTCCACTTT. The V gene is TRBV19, the J gene TRBJ1-6; D ambiguous. Germline assignment: CDR1 LNHDA and CDR2 SQIVND (reference sequence). Deletions cut 3 bases from V and 1 base from J, with 10 bases between. This CDR3 is built from 16 residues.

CDR3 protein: CASSETGGRQPQHF. In DNA form, the CDR3 reads TGTGCCAGCAGTGAGACAGGGGGAAGGCAGCCCCAGCATTTT. The chain links TRBV6-9 to TRBJ1-5, with 9 bases that match TRBD1. CDR1 and CDR2 (germline): MNHGY, SVAAGI. The J segment lost 7 bases and the V segment lost 5 bases, leaving 6 bases of the junction unmatched. This CDR3 region has 14 residues.

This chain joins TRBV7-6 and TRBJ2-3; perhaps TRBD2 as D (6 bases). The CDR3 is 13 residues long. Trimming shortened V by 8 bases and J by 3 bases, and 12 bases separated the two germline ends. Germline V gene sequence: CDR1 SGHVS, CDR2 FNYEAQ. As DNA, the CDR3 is TGTGCCAGCGGGCGGGGTCCTACAGATACGCAGTATTTT. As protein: CASGRGPTDTQYF.

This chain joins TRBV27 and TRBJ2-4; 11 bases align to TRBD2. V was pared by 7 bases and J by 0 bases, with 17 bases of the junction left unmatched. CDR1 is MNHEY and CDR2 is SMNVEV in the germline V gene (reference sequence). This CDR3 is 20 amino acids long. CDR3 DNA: TGTGCCAGCAAAAACCCCCCGGGACTAGCGGAGAGCCTAGCCAAAAACATTCAGTACTTC. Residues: CASKNPPGLAESLAKNIQYF.

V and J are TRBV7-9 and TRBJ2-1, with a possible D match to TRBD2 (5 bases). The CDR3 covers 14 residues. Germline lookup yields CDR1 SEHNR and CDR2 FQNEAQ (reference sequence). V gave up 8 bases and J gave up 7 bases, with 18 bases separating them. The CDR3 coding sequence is TGTGCCAGCTTCGACGGTGGTAGGAGGAATGAGCAGTTCTTC. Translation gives CASFDGGRRNEQFF. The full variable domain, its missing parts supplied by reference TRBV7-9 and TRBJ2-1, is DTGVSQNPRHKITKRGQNVTFRCDPISEHNRLYWYRQTLGQGPEFLTYFQNEAQLEKSRLLSDRFSAERPKGSFSTLEIQRTEQGDSAMYLCASFDGGRRNEQFFGPGTRLTVL.

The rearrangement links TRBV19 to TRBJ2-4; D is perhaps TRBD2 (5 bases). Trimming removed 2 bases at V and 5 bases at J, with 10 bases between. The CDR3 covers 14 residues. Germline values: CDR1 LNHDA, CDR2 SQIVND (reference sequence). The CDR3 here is CASSIILEENIQYF. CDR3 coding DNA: TGTGCCAGTAGTATAATTTTGGAGGAAAACATTCAGTACTTC.

CDR3 bases: TGTGCCAGCAGCGTCCGGGACAGGGGTTGGTCCTCTGAGCAGTACTTC. Protein: CASSVRDRGWSSEQYF. The chain carries TRBV9 and TRBJ2-7, with TRBD1 matching 10 bases. CDR1 is SGDLS, CDR2 YYNGEE, per germline. The CDR3 is 16 amino acids. V was pared by 2 bases and J by 7 bases, with 12 bases of the junction left unmatched.

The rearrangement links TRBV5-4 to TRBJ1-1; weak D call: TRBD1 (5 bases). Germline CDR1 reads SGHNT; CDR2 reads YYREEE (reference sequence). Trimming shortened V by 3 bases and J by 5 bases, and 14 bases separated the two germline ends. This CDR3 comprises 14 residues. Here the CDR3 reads CASSSTGDWTEAFF. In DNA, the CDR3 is TGTGCCAGCAGCTCCACAGGAGATTGGACTGAAGCTTTCTTT. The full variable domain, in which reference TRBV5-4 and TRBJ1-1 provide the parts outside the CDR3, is ETGVTQSPTHLIKTRGQQVTLRCSSQSGHNTVSWYQQALGQGPQFIFQYYREEENGRGNFPPRFSGLQFPNYSSELNVNALELDDSALYLCASSSTGDWTEAFFGQGTRLTVV.

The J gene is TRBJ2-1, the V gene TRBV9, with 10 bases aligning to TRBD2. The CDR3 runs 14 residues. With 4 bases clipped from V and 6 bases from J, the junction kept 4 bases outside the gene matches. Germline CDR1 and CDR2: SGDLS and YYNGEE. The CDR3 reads CASSPGLAANEQFF. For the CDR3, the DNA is TGTGCCAGCAGCCCCGGACTAGCGGCCAATGAGCAGTTCTTC.

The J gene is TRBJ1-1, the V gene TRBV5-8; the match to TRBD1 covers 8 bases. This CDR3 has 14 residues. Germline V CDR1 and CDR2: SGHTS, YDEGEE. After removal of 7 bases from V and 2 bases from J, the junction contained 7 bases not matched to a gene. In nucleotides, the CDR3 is TGTGCCAGCCTTTTACAGGGGGTAAACACTGAAGCTTTCTTT. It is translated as CASLLQGVNTEAFF. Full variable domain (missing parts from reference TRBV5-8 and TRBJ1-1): EAGVTQSPTHLIKTRGQQATLRCSPISGHTSVYWYQQALGLGLQFLLWYDEGEERNRGNFPPRFSGRQFPNYSSELNVNALELEDSALYLCASLLQGVNTEAFFGQGTRLTVV.

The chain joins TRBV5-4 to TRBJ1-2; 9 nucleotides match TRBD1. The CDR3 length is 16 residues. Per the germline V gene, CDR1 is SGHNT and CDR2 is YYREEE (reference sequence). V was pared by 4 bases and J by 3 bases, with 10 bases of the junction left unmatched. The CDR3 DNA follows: TGTGCCAGCAGCCTGGACAGGGGAGGTGTTGACTATGGCTACACCTTC. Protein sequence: CASSLDRGGVDYGYTF.

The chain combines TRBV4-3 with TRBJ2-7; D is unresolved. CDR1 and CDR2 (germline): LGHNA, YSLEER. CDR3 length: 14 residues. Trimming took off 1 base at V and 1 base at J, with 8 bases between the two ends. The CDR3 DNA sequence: TGCGCCAGCAGCCAAGGATTACATTCCTACGAGCAGTACTTC. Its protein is CASSQGLHSYEQYF.

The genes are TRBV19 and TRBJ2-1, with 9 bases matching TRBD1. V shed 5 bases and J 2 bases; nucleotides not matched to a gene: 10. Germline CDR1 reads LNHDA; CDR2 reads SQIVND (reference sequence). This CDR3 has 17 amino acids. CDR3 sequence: CASSSSDRGSAYNEQFF. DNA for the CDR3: TGTGCCAGTAGTTCCTCGGACAGGGGATCAGCCTACAATGAGCAGTTCTTC.

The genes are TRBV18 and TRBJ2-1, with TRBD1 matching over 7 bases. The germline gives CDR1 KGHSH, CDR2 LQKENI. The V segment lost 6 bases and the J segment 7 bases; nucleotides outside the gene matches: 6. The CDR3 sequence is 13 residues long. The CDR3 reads CASSSGTANEQFF. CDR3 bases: TGTGCCAGCTCCTCCGGGACAGCTAATGAGCAGTTCTTC.

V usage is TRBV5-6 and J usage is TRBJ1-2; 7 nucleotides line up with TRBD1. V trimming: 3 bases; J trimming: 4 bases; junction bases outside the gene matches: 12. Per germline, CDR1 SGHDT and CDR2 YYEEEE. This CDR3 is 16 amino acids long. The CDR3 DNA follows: TGTGCCAGCAGCTCGGACTTTAAGGGGGCCGGCTATGGCTACACCTTC. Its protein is CASSSDFKGAGYGYTF.

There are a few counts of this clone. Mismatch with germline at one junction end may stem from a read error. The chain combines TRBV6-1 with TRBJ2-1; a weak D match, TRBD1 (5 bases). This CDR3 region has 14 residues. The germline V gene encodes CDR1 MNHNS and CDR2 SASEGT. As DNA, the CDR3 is TGTGCCAGCAGGGAAGGGCAGGGTTCGGCTGAGCAGTTCTTC. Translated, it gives CASREGQGSAEQFF.

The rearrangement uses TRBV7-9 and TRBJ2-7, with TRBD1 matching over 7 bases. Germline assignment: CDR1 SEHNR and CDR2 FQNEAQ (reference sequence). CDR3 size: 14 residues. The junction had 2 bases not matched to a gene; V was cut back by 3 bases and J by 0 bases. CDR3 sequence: CASSLGQTSYEQYF. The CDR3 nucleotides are TGTGCCAGCAGCTTGGGACAGACCTCCTACGAGCAGTACTTC.